This T cell receptor beta chain was retrieved from a study of CD8 T cells in ankylosing spondylitis. Study conclusions and caveats: Some of the motif variants had earlier been found in reactive arthritis patients' fluid and blood. In ankylosing spondylitis blood, a motif of roughly eight highly homologous TCR beta variants appeared characteristic.

TCRdb fed the 5' RACE reads into MiXCR, producing one record per CDR3 protein. The data hold 330,000 or so distinct CDR3 sequences, with less than 10% observed a single time. In the case of this clonotype: Its cognate antigen is unknown.

The sequenced material came from blood, either unsorted or a sorted T cell fraction (not recorded which). The TCR sequence derives from a male donor with ankylosing spondylitis.

CDR3 sequence (DNA): TGTGCCAGCAGTCCTTGGACTAGCGTGGTCAAAAACATTCAGTACTTC. Translating it yields CASSPWTSVVKNIQYF. V gene TRBV27 combines with J gene TRBJ2-4, with 9 bases lining up with TRBD2. CDR1 and CDR2 (germline): MNHEY, SMNVEV (reference sequence). J lost 3 bases, V lost 5 bases, and 8 bases had no gene match. This CDR3 contains 16 residues.